The present entry profiles one T cell receptor beta chain with its context. Its antigen is unknown. Nothing much larger sits one base from this clone, and base qualities are not available. The sample is drawn from a study of T cells after yellow fever vaccination (dated by TCRdb to between 2017 and 2020). With respect to the entire study: The SMART-Seq v4 Ultra Low Input RNA kit was used to prepare libraries from fractions with low cell numbers. Two healthy male donors, one aged 18 to 29 and one aged 30 to 40 years, made up the cohort. Bulk TCR alpha and beta repertoires were sequenced longitudinally to track T-cell clones before and after primary and booster YFV17D yellow fever vaccination. Blood samples were taken at several timepoints before and after primary and secondary immunization, and bulk PBMC replicates and cell subsets were isolated.

TCR cDNA was made using 5'RACE template switching, a step that added a universal primer site and unique molecular identifiers. Priming for cDNA synthesis came from both the TCR alpha and TCR beta constant segments. Two PCR steps were used to amplify libraries, with sample barcodes and sequencing adapters being added in the second step. Sequencing of libraries was performed on Illumina HiSeq 2500 (2x100 bp) or NovaSeq (2x150 bp). As for the original processing: MIGEC was used to demultiplex reads and collapse the reads into UMI consensus sequences, and MiXCR was used for V(D)J alignment. Vaccine-responding clonotypes were identified with edgeR using replicate PBMC samples, with FDR below 0.01 and a log2 fold change above 5 up to day 15 being required. Each bulk clonotype was labeled CD4 or CD8 based on which sequenced repertoire, CD4 or CD8, contained the clonotype at higher abundance. TCRdb reran the public reads through fastp at Q25 and MiXCR, keeping productive beta chains. Each CDR3 protein appears once, grouped with its most common genes and DNA. The V and J calls and clone size are TCRdb's, not the authors'. The sample profile shows around 250,000 distinct CDR3 sequences; 6% to 7.5% of them were found once. Roughly 0.9% of the sample is taken by the ten largest.

On the study overall, not on this receptor specifically: The secondary T-cell response was weaker than the primary response but faster, peaking on day 5 instead of day 15. Because the study included only a couple of donors, the extent to which the findings can be generalized is limited. Computational filtering was needed because FACS-sorted repertoires could contain abundant contaminating clonotypes from the bulk population. After the booster, most of the clones that had expanded following primary vaccination were detected again (just under 97% of CD4 and around 90% of CD8), which suggests that memory was broadly maintained. A small fraction of clonotypes showed up in both the CD4 and CD8 compartments, probably as a result of convergent recombination.

Including the terminal cysteine and phenylalanine, the CDR3 comprises 18 residues. Just CDR3 DNA is preserved here, 54 bases in frame from base 1. V loses 6 bases, J loses 1 base, and the germline ends lie 23 bases apart. According to the germline V gene, CDR1 reads SGHVS and CDR2 reads FQNEAQ. What this sample's treatment or condition label stands for: live attenuated yellow fever vaccine strain. PBMCs were isolated from peripheral blood using a standard Ficoll-Paque protocol. Dynabeads CD4 and CD8 positive selection kits were used to isolate CD4 and CD8 T-cell fractions. TriZol was used to extract RNA from bulk PBMCs, CD4 and CD8 fractions, and dextramer-positive and dextramer-negative fractions.

Specimen: CD4+ T cells sorted from PBMCs, collected 15 days after the yellow fever booster vaccination. This chain joins TRBV7-8 to TRBJ2-3; possibly the D gene is TRBD2, per 5 matching bases. The TCR comes from a young man who received the YFV17D yellow fever vaccine. The CDR3 region: CASSLGKSGSRRTDTQYF. The nucleotides are TGTGCCAGCAGTCTGGGAAAAAGCGGTTCTAGACGCACAGATACGCAGTATTTT.